Below, one TCR beta chain is given with its context. This sample is drawn from a study of blood T cell repertoires in COVID-19. Whole-study context: The study drew acute and convalescent COVID-19 samples from the United States, Italy and Spain.

Per the study methods: Estimation of nucleated cell counts was performed using reference gene primer amplification. Assay used: immunoSEQ multiplex PCR; TCRdb lists only in-frame clones, some missing. Clone size and the V and J calls come from that table; the DNA yielded D and trimming. The sample has some 200,000 clones; about 95% are singletons. Germline V gene sequence: CDR1 SGDLS, CDR2 YYNGEE. This CDR3 spans 13 amino acids. V was clipped by 6 bases and J by 4 bases; unmatched bases: 4. Seattle patients were enrolled while actively infected and followed longitudinally. The receptor was isolated from a man aged 30 to 39 with COVID-19, enrolled during active disease. J is TRBJ2-1 and V is TRBV9; 7 bases agree with TRBD1. Sample: peripheral blood. The CDR3, as DNA: TGTGCCAGCAACCAGGGGGAGTACAATGAGCAGTTCTTC. Its translation: CASNQGEYNEQFF.